The 10 T cell receptor beta chains below were found in one sample sequenced in a study of CD8 T cells in ankylosing spondylitis. Study observations and caveats: For ankylosing spondylitis blood, a TCR beta motif of 7 to 9 highly homologous variants appeared characteristic.

TCRdb recomputed calls from the 5' RACE reads with MiXCR, one row per CDR3 protein. Of about 540,000 distinct CDR3 sequences in the sample, more than 9.5% were seen once. These receptors are not linked to any known antigen. The sequenced material came from blood, either unsorted or a sorted T cell fraction (not recorded which). The source of these receptors is a male donor with ankylosing spondylitis.

This clonotype was picked up many times. The chain carries TRBV15 and TRBJ2-5; D unclear. This CDR3 is 15 amino acids long. V was clipped by 1 base and J by 5 bases, with 14 bases between them. CDR1 and CDR2 (germline): LNHNV, YYDKDF (reference sequence). CDR3 coding DNA: TGTGCCACCAGCAGAGCGGGTCTAGGGTCGGAGACCCAGTACTTC. Translation gives CATSRAGLGSETQYF.

The table lists this clonotype with a few counts. The rearrangement joins TRBV28 to TRBJ2-6; TRBD1 matches at 10 bases. Per germline, CDR1 MDHEN and CDR2 SYDVKM. The CDR3 contains 16 residues. J was trimmed by 4 bases and V by 4 bases; bases with no gene match: 4. CDR3 bases: TGTGCCAGCAGTTCGGGACAGGGGAGGGGGGCCAACGTCCTGACTTTC. It yields the protein CASSSGQGRGANVLTF.

The J gene is TRBJ2-1, the V gene TRBV20-1; D uncertain. Between the trimmed V and J ends, which lost 3 bases and 4 bases, there was a span of 10 bases. Germline assignment: CDR1 DFQATT and CDR2 SNEGSKA (reference sequence). The CDR3 has 13 residues. Here the CDR3 reads CSARVTVYNEQFF. The CDR3 DNA is TGCAGTGCTAGGGTTACCGTGTACAATGAGCAGTTCTTC.

CDR3 amino acids: CSAFSGTGNTDTQYF. For the CDR3, the DNA is TGCAGTGCTTTCTCCGGGACAGGGAACACAGATACGCAGTATTTT. This chain uses TRBV20-1 with TRBJ2-3; TRBD1 matches 9 bases. The CDR3 consists of 15 residues. Germline CDR1 is DFQATT and CDR2 is SNEGSKA (reference sequence). Unmatched junction bases numbered 8, after V lost 5 bases and J lost 2 bases.

The genes are TRBV10-3 and TRBJ2-7; D is unresolved. Germline lookup yields CDR1 ENHRY and CDR2 SYGVKD. V lost 3 bases to trimming and J lost 2 bases, with 11 bases between them. The CDR3 covers 14 residues. The CDR3 DNA follows: TGTGCCATCAGTGATCCGGGCTTCACCTACGAGCAGTACTTC. This gives the protein CAISDPGFTYEQYF.

Remarks on this clonotype: Mismatch with germline at one junction end may stem from a read error. The V and J genes are TRBV5-1 and TRBJ2-5; TRBD2 aligns across 13 bases. This CDR3 is 18 amino acids long. CDR1 is SGHRS, CDR2 YFSETQ, per germline. The CDR3 nucleotides read TGCGCCAGCAGATTGGCACTAGCGGGAGGGCCGTCCCAAGAGACCCAGTACTTC. Translated: CASRLALAGGPSQETQYF. Complete variable domain (other parts from reference TRBV5-1 and TRBJ2-5): KAGVTQTPRYLIKTRGQQVTLSCSPISGHRSVSWYQQTPGQGLQFLFEYFSETQRNKGNFPGRFSGRQFSNSRSEMNVSTLELGDSALYLCASRLALAGGPSQETQYFGPGTRLLVL.

This chain connects TRBV24-1 to TRBJ2-2, with 12 bases that match TRBD2. Per the germline V gene, CDR1 is KGHDR and CDR2 is SFDVKD. The CDR3 is made up of 16 amino acids. V gave up 6 bases and J gave up 3 bases; unmatched junction bases: 4. CDR3 amino acids: CATSPRLAGDTGELFF. In DNA form, the CDR3 reads TGTGCCACCAGTCCCCGACTAGCGGGGGACACCGGGGAGCTGTTTTTT.

The chain recombines TRBV27 with TRBJ1-2; perhaps TRBD1 as D (5 bases). The germline gives CDR1 MNHEY, CDR2 SMNVEV (reference sequence). V was trimmed by 3 bases and J by 5 bases, leaving 13 bases between them. This CDR3 region has 14 residues. CDR3 region: CASSFYTKGYGYTF. CDR3 coding DNA: TGTGCCAGCAGTTTCTATACAAAGGGGTATGGCTACACCTTC.

This chain joins TRBV12-3 or TRBV12-4 and TRBJ1-5; D may be TRBD1 (6 bases). This CDR3 has 15 residues. V was clipped by 5 bases and J by 0 bases, with 11 bases between them. The CDR3 DNA follows: TGTGCCAGCAGTCGACCAGGGGATAGCAATCAGCCCCAGCATTTT. It encodes CASSRPGDSNQPQHF.

Ten or more counts support this clonotype. The rearrangement joins TRBV4-1 to TRBJ1-1; maybe TRBD1 (6 bases). The germline CDR1 and CDR2 sequences are MGHRA and YSYEKL. V lost 4 bases to trimming and J lost 1 base, with 10 bases between them. The CDR3 totals 14 residues. CDR3 DNA sequence: TGCGCCAGCAGCCGAATGGGACAGAACACTGAAGCTTTCTTT. It codes for CASSRMGQNTEAFF.